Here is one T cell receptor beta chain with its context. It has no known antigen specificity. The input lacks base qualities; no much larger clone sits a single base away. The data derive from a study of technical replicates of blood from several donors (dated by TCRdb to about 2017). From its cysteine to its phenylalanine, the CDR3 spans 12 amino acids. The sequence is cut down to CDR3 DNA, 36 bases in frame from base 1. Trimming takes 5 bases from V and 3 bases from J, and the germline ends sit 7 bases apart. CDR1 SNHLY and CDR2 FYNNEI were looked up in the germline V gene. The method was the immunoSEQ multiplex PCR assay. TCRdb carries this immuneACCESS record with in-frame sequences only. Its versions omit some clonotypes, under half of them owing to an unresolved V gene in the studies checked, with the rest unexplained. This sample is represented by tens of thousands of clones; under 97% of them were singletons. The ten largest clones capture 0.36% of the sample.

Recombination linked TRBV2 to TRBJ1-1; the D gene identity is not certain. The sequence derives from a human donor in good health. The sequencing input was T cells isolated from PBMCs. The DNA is TGTGCCAGCAGTCCGGACTACACTGAAGCTTTCTTT. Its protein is CASSPDYTEAFF.